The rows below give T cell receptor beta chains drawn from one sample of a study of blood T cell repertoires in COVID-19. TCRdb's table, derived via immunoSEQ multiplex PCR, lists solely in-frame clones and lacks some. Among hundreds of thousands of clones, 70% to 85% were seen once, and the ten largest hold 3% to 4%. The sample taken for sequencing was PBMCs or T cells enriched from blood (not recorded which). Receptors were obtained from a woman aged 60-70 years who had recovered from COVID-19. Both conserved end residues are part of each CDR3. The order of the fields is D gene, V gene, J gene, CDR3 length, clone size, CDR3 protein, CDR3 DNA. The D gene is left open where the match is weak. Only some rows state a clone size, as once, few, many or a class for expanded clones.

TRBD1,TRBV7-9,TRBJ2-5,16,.,CASSQTPGQGKGTQYF,TGTGCCAGCAGCCAGACACCGGGACAGGGGAAGGGGACCCAGTACTTC
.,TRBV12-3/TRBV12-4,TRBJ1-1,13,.,CASTYEGSFEAFF,TGTGCCAGCACTTATGAGGGCAGCTTTGAAGCTTTCTTT
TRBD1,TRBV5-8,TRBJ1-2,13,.,CASSIQGGYGYTF,TGTGCCAGCAGCATACAGGGGGGGTATGGCTACACCTTC
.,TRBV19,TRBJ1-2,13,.,CASSIAQYYGYTF,TGTGCCAGTAGTATAGCACAGTACTATGGCTACACCTTC
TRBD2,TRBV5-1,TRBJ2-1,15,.,CASSFGAGGGNEQFF,TGCGCCAGCAGCTTCGGGGCGGGAGGTGGGAATGAGCAGTTCTTC
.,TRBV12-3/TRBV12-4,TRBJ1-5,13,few,CASSLRGSQPQHF,TGTGCCAGCAGTTTAAGGGGGAGTCAGCCCCAGCATTTT
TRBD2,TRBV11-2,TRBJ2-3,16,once,CASSVSRAGETDTQYF,TGTGCCAGCAGCGTTTCTCGGGCGGGAGAAACAGATACGCAGTATTTT
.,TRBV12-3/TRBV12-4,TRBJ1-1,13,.,CASTTGSNTEAFF,TGTGCCAGCACTACCGGGTCGAACACTGAAGCTTTCTTT
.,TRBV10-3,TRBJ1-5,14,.,CAISGQESNQPQHF,TGTGCCATCAGTGGACAGGAGAGCAATCAGCCCCAGCATTTT
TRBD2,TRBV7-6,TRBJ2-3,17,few,CASSSPLAGGRGWGQYF,TGTGCCAGCAGCTCTCCCCTAGCGGGGGGCCGCGGGTGGGGGCAGTATTTT
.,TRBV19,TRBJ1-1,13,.,CASSIDRATEAFF,TGTGCCAGTAGTATAGACAGGGCCACTGAAGCTTTCTTT
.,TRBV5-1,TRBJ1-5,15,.,CASSLGYSSNQPQHF,TGCGCCAGCAGCTTGGGATACTCTAGCAATCAGCCCCAGCATTTT
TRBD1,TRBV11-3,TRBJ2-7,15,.,CASSLGPGQPYEQYF,TGTGCCAGCAGCTTAGGTCCGGGACAGCCCTACGAGCAGTACTTC
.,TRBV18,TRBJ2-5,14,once,CASSLGTDQETQYF,TGTGCCAGCTCACTAGGCACAGACCAAGAGACCCAGTACTTC
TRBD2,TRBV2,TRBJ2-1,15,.,CASSETSGGYNEQFF,TGTGCCAGCAGTGAGACTAGCGGGGGCTACAATGAGCAGTTCTTC
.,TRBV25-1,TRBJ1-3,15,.,CASSDWVGEGNTIYF,TGTGCCAGCAGTGACTGGGTAGGAGAAGGAAACACCATATATTTT
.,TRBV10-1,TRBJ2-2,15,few,CASSETGWNTGELFF,TGCGCCAGCAGTGAAACAGGGTGGAACACCGGGGAGCTGTTTTTT
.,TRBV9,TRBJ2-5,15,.,CASSVGGGVRETQYF,TGTGCCAGCAGCGTAGGGGGCGGGGTGCGGGAGACCCAGTACTTC
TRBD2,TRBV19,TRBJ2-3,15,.,CASSIGAGGIDTQYF,TGTGCCAGTAGTATAGGAGCGGGGGGCATAGATACGCAGTATTTT
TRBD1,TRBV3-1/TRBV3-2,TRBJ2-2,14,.,CASSPGQLTGELFF,TGTGCCAGCAGCCCGGGACAGCTTACCGGGGAGCTGTTTTTT
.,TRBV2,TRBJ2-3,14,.,CASSNRGGTDTQYF,TGTGCCAGCAGCAACAGGGGGGGGACAGATACGCAGTATTTT
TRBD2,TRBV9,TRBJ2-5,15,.,CASSVGLAGVETQYF,TGTGCCAGCAGCGTAGGTCTAGCGGGGGTAGAGACCCAGTACTTC
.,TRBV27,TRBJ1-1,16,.,CASSPLPLRGIAEAFF,TGTGCCAGCAGTCCACTTCCCTTACGGGGGATCGCTGAAGCTTTCTTT
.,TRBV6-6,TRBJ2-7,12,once,CASSYGQIEQYF,TGTGCCAGCAGTTACGGACAGATCGAGCAGTACTTC
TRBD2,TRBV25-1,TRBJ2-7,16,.,CASSSRNSGRGYEQYF,TGTGCCAGCAGTTCACGGAACAGCGGGAGAGGGTACGAGCAGTACTTC
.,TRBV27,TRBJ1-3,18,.,CASSLNWAAQSSGNTIYF,TGTGCCAGCAGTTTAAATTGGGCAGCCCAATCTTCTGGAAACACCATATATTTT
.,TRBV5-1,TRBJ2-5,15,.,CASSLGSGEQETQYF,TGCGCCAGCAGCTTGGGGTCAGGCGAACAAGAGACCCAGTACTTC